Listed below are T cell receptor beta chains from one sample, sequenced in a study of blood T cell repertoires in COVID-19. The method was immunoSEQ multiplex PCR; TCRdb's version includes in-frame clones alone and lacks a portion of them. The table includes some 460,000 clones, roughly nine tenths detected once. Sequenced: PBMCs or T cells enriched from blood (not recorded which). The receptors shown here come from a woman under 30 with acute COVID-19. Each CDR3 is given with its conserved first and last residue. D genes are given only for firm matches. Expanded clones are given a class, and other clones once, few, many or no size at all.

abundance	d_gene	v_gene	j_gene	CDR3nt	CDR3aa
-	TRBD1	TRBV19	TRBJ2-5	TGTGCCAGTAGCCGCCGGGACAGGGAAGAGACCCAGTACTTC	CASSRRDREETQYF
-	-	TRBV19	TRBJ2-3	TGTGCCAGTAGTACACCTCTGCGGGGAGCCGCAGATACGCAGTATTTT	CASSTPLRGAADTQYF
few	TRBD1	TRBV12-5	TRBJ1-2	TGTGCTAGTGGTTTCCCAACAGGGGACTATGGCTACACCTTC	CASGFPTGDYGYTF
-	TRBD1	TRBV5-1	TRBJ2-1	TGCGCCAGCAGCCCAGGGACAGGCTCAAGGGATGAGCAGTTCTTC	CASSPGTGSRDEQFF
-	TRBD1	TRBV6-1	TRBJ2-7	TGTGCCAGCAGTGACGAGGGGGCCCTCGAGCAGTACTTC	CASSDEGALEQYF
-	-	TRBV7-9	TRBJ1-5	TGTGCCAGCAGCTTAGGAGCCAGGGGTCAGCCCCAGCATTTT	CASSLGARGQPQHF
-	-	TRBV2	TRBJ2-2	TGTGCCAGCAAGGCAGGGGATTCCCCCGGGGAGCTGTTTTTT	CASKAGDSPGELFF
-	TRBD2	TRBV11-2	TRBJ2-2	TGTGCCAGCAGCCGAGGGACTAGCGGGGGCCCCGGGGAGCTGTTTTTT	CASSRGTSGGPGELFF
-	-	TRBV24-1	TRBJ2-4	TGTGCCACCAGTGATTGGAGTAGCGAAGACATTCAGTACTTC	CATSDWSSEDIQYF
-	TRBD2	TRBV7-2	TRBJ2-3	TGTGCCAGCAGCTTAGCGCTAGCGGGGGTATTCTATTTT	CASSLALAGVFYF
-	-	TRBV4-3	TRBJ1-2	TGCGCCAGCAGCCCCTACAGTGATTCTAACTATGGCTACACCTTC	CASSPYSDSNYGYTF
-	TRBD1	TRBV27	TRBJ1-1	TGTGCCAGCAGCCAGGGGGAAGGTTTTGGGAACACTGAAGCTTTCTTT	CASSQGEGFGNTEAFF
-	-	TRBV30	TRBJ1-4	TGTGCCTGGAGTGTCTACCAGGGTTTGGAAAAACTGTTTTTT	CAWSVYQGLEKLFF
once	-	TRBV7-9	TRBJ2-5	TGTGCCAGCAGCTTAAGGTCCCAGGGAGGATGGGAGACCCAGTACTTC	CASSLRSQGGWETQYF
-	-	TRBV5-6	TRBJ2-7	TGTGCCAGCCTCAATCGCGGGGCCCCCTACGAGCAGTACTTC	CASLNRGAPYEQYF
-	-	TRBV15	TRBJ1-5	TGTGCCACCACGGGGAATAGCAATCAGCCCCAGCATTTT	CATTGNSNQPQHF
once	TRBD2	TRBV9	TRBJ2-1	TGTGCCAGCAGCGTAGCATTTCCCTCACTAGCGGGAGAATTCAATGAGCAGTTCTTC	CASSVAFPSLAGEFNEQFF
-	TRBD1	TRBV5-6	TRBJ1-1	TGTGCCAGCAGCTGGGAGGACAGGGCCGCGGCTGAAGCTTTCTTT	CASSWEDRAAAEAFF
-	-	TRBV19	TRBJ2-4	TGTGCCAGTAGTATGATTCGGGTGCGGGGCATTCAGTACTTC	CASSMIRVRGIQYF
-	TRBD1	TRBV6-5	TRBJ1-1	TGTGCCAGCAGTTACGGGACAGGGGGCGTCGGCACTGAAGCTTTCTTT	CASSYGTGGVGTEAFF
-	-	TRBV27	TRBJ2-7	TGTGCCAGCAGTCCGGGGGTCTCCTACGAGCAGTACTTC	CASSPGVSYEQYF
-	-	TRBV4-1	TRBJ1-4	TGCGCCAGCAGCCAAGAATGGGGGCGCGAAAAACTGTTTTTT	CASSQEWGREKLFF
-	TRBD2	TRBV15	TRBJ2-5	TGTGCCACCAGCCGAACTAGCGGGGGGGAGGAGACCCAGTACTTC	CATSRTSGGEETQYF
-	TRBD2	TRBV28	TRBJ2-5	TGTGCCAGCGGAGGGGACCGCGGGGGGACCCAGTACTTC	CASGGDRGGTQYF
-	TRBD2	TRBV28	TRBJ2-7	TGTGCCAGCAGTTCTAGCGGGAGTCTGTCCTACGAGCAGTACTTC	CASSSSGSLSYEQYF
-	TRBD2	TRBV29-1	TRBJ2-5	TGCAGCGCCGCCAGGACTAGCGGGGGAGAGACCCAGTACTTC	CSAARTSGGETQYF
-	TRBD1	TRBV15	TRBJ2-1	TGTGCCACCAGTGATGGACAGGGGGCACGGAAGGAGCAGTTCTTC	CATSDGQGARKEQFF
-	-	TRBV20-1	TRBJ2-7	TGCAGTGCTAGTGGGCGGGGCGACGAGCAGTACTTC	CSASGRGDEQYF
-	TRBD1	TRBV5-8	TRBJ1-5	TGTGCCAGCAGCTACCGACAGGGTGGACAGCCCCAGCATTTT	CASSYRQGGQPQHF
-	-	TRBV3-1/TRBV3-2	TRBJ1-1	TGTGCCAGCAGCCCGTCGGAGGAAACTGAAGCTTTCTTT	CASSPSEETEAFF
once	TRBD2	TRBV12-5	TRBJ2-1	TGTGCTAGTGGTTTCCAAGGGACTAGCGGGACTGGTGAGCAGTTCTTC	CASGFQGTSGTGEQFF
once	-	TRBV7-9	TRBJ1-6	TGTGCCAGCAGCTTAGTGTCGTATCATAATTCACCCCTCCACTTT	CASSLVSYHNSPLHF
once	-	TRBV11-3	TRBJ1-1	TGTGCCAGCAGCTCCCCCCCCGGGGAAGCTTTCTTT	CASSSPPGEAFF
-	-	TRBV6-6	TRBJ2-7	TGTGCCAGCAGTATACTAGGGGGGGGTGACGAGCAGTACTTC	CASSILGGGDEQYF
-	-	TRBV4-1	TRBJ1-2	TGCGCCAGCAGCCAAGAGGCGGCGGGGGTAAGGGGCTACACCTTC	CASSQEAAGVRGYTF
-	TRBD1	TRBV7-2	TRBJ2-7	TGTGCCAGCAGCTTCCCCCTGACAGGGGTCTACGAGCAGTACTTC	CASSFPLTGVYEQYF
-	TRBD2	TRBV19	TRBJ2-3	TGTGCCAGTAGTGCCCGTCGGCTAGCGGGCACAGATACGCAGTATTTT	CASSARRLAGTDTQYF
once	TRBD2	TRBV11-2	TRBJ2-7	TGTGCCAGCAGCTTAGATGGGGGGGGTTACGAGCAGTACTTC	CASSLDGGGYEQYF
-	-	TRBV4-1	TRBJ1-2	TGCGCCAGCAGCCAAAAGACTGAGACGATGGGCTACACCTTC	CASSQKTETMGYTF
once	TRBD1	TRBV30	TRBJ2-7	TGTGCCTGGAGTACGCTAGGGGGCCGAGGATACGAGCAGTACTTC	CAWSTLGGRGYEQYF
-	-	TRBV6-5	TRBJ2-1	TGTGCCAGCAGACCACTGGCAGGAGGGATTAATGAGCAGTTCTTC	CASRPLAGGINEQFF
-	-	TRBV29-1	TRBJ2-7	TGCAGTGGGGGGAACTCCTACGAGCAGTACTTC	CSGGNSYEQYF
-	TRBD1	TRBV4-1	TRBJ1-5	TGCGCCAGCAGCCTCCTCGGACAGGTAAATCAGCCCCAGCATTTT	CASSLLGQVNQPQHF
-	-	TRBV7-9	TRBJ1-2	TGTGCCAGCAGCTTAGCCCACAGACACTATGGCTACACCTTC	CASSLAHRHYGYTF
-	TRBD1	TRBV6-6	TRBJ2-7	TGTGCCAGCAGTCGAGAACCGGACAGGCCCTTACCCGACTACGAGCAGTACTTC	CASSREPDRPLPDYEQYF
-	-	TRBV16	TRBJ1-2	TGTGCCAGCAGCCCTAGGCAGGGTGACTATGGCTACACCTTC	CASSPRQGDYGYTF
-	-	TRBV10-2	TRBJ2-2	TGCGCCAGCAGTGAACAGGCCTTAAACACCGGGGAGCTGTTTTTT	CASSEQALNTGELFF
-	TRBD2	TRBV7-8	TRBJ2-7	TGTGCCAGCAGCTCTCGACTAGCGGGCCTGAATAACGAGCAGTACTTC	CASSSRLAGLNNEQYF
once	TRBD1	TRBV11-2	TRBJ2-5	TGTGCCAGCCGGCGACAGGGTTCAGAGACCCAGTACTTC	CASRRQGSETQYF
-	TRBD2	TRBV5-1	TRBJ2-1	TGCGCCAGCAGCTTAGGACTAGCGGGAGAGGATCGGTTCTTC	CASSLGLAGEDRFF
once	-	TRBV27	TRBJ2-7	TGTGCCAGCAGCCCCACAGGGACATGGCCTAAAACCTACGAGCAGTACTTC	CASSPTGTWPKTYEQYF
once	-	TRBV21-1	TRBJ1-1	TGTGCCAGCAGCAAAGGGGGGACAGGTGTTCGCGTGAACACTGAAGCTTTCTTT	CASSKGGTGVRVNTEAFF
-	-	TRBV6-5	TRBJ1-3	TGTGCCAGCAGTTACTCGTGGCCGGAGCCTGGAAACACCATATATTTT	CASSYSWPEPGNTIYF
-	-	TRBV11-2	TRBJ2-1	TGTGCCAGCAGCTTAGTGACAAACCCGTACAATGAGCAGTTCTTC	CASSLVTNPYNEQFF
-	-	TRBV4-1	TRBJ1-1	TGCGCCAGCAGCCAAAGTGGAGGAACTGAAGCTTTCTTT	CASSQSGGTEAFF
-	TRBD2	TRBV10-2	TRBJ2-7	TGCGCCAGCAGTGGGCTAGCGGCTTCCTACGAGCAGTACTTC	CASSGLAASYEQYF
-	TRBD1	TRBV27	TRBJ1-6	TGTGCCAGCTATTCGTTCGGGACAGGGGTAAATTCACCCCTCCACTTT	CASYSFGTGVNSPLHF
-	-	TRBV12-3/TRBV12-4	TRBJ2-6	TGTGCCAGCAGCGTCTCTGGGGCCAACGTCCTGACTTTC	CASSVSGANVLTF
-	-	TRBV21-1	TRBJ2-2	TGTGCCAGCAGTCCCGGACTGGCGAGGGGGAGCTACGCCGGGGAGCTGTTTTTT	CASSPGLARGSYAGELFF
-	-	TRBV6-5	TRBJ1-5	TGTGCCAGCAGTTACCTAGGGGAGGGTCAGCCCCAGCATTTT	CASSYLGEGQPQHF